A single sample is the source of the 26 T cell receptor beta chains below, sequenced in a study of cytomegalovirus exposure and HLA in healthy donors. PCR employed 60 Vbeta and 13 Jbeta primers. Method: immunoSEQ multiplex PCR; TCRdb's copy keeps in-frame clones and lacks some. The table shows about 76,000 clones, with roughly 70% occurring only once. Sequencing was performed on PBMCs. These receptors were obtained from a man aged 55-75 years in good health and CMV-seropositive.

The chain joins TRBV6-5 to TRBJ2-7; 7 positions match TRBD1. With V trimmed by 8 bases and J by 2 bases, 6 bases remained unmatched. Germline V lookup: CDR1 MNHEY, CDR2 SVGAGI. The CDR3 extends over 13 amino acids. The CDR3 is CASRQGLPYEQYF. In DNA form, the CDR3 reads TGTGCCAGCCGACAGGGTCTCCCCTACGAGCAGTACTTC.

J is TRBJ1-1 and V is TRBV5-1; TRBD1 aligns across 8 bases. CDR1 SGHRS and CDR2 YFSETQ come from the germline V gene. This CDR3 contains 14 residues. The trim removed 4 bases at V and 1 base at J, leaving 3 bases unmatched. CDR3 nucleotides: TGCGCCAGCAGCCCAGGACAGGGGAACACTGAAGCTTTCTTT. Translated, it gives CASSPGQGNTEAFF.

This rearrangement joins TRBV28 to TRBJ1-2; D call uncertain. The CDR3 loop spans 14 amino acids. Trimming removed 4 bases at V and 7 bases at J, with 16 bases between. Per the germline V gene, CDR1 is MDHEN and CDR2 is SYDVKM. The CDR3 nucleotides read TGTGCCAGCAGTTGGGGAGGTAGGGTGGGTGGCTACACCTTC. It yields the protein CASSWGGRVGGYTF.

This sequence joins TRBV7-6 and TRBJ2-7, with TRBD2 matching over 9 bases. CDR1 and CDR2 from the germline V gene are SGHVS and FNYEAQ. V shed 5 bases and J 2 bases; nucleotides not matched to a gene: 7. The length of the CDR3 is 15 residues. Written as DNA, the CDR3 is TGTGCCAGCAGCCTACCCCTAGCGGGAACCTACGAGCAGTACTTC. Encoded protein: CASSLPLAGTYEQYF.

This clone was counted once. This sequence joins TRBV9 and TRBJ2-2; 12 bases fit TRBD2. Unmatched junction bases numbered 6, after V lost 1 base and J lost 5 bases. CDR3 length: 17 amino acids. In germline, CDR1 is SGDLS, CDR2 YYNGEE. The CDR3 sequence: CASSVPSGGEETGELFF. The DNA of the CDR3 is TGTGCCAGCAGCGTACCTAGCGGGGGGGAAGAAACCGGGGAGCTGTTTTTT.

This rearrangement joins TRBV7-9 to TRBJ2-1, with TRBD2 matching over 9 bases. Germline V gene data show CDR1 as SEHNR and CDR2 as FQNEAQ (reference sequence). Losses at the gene ends were 7 bases for V and 7 bases for J; bases not matched to a gene: 11. The CDR3 totals 15 residues. The CDR3 DNA reads as TGTGCCAGCACCCCATACGGGACTAGCTATAATGAGCAGTTCTTC. Translation gives CASTPYGTSYNEQFF. Complete variable domain (other parts from reference TRBV7-9 and TRBJ2-1): DTGVSQNPRHKITKRGQNVTFRCDPISEHNRLYWYRQTLGQGPEFLTYFQNEAQLEKSRLLSDRFSAERPKGSFSTLEIQRTEQGDSAMYLCASTPYGTSYNEQFFGPGTRLTVL.

The chain uses TRBV30 and TRBJ1-4; D gene uncertain. CDR3 length equals 13 residues. The V and J ends lost 3 bases and 10 bases respectively, with 15 bases between them. The germline V gene has CDR1 GTSNPN and CDR2 SVGIG (reference sequence). CDR3 sequence (DNA): TGTGCCTGGAGCGCATTGTCGGTCGGAAAACTGTTTTTT. Protein product: CAWSALSVGKLFF.

The chain couples TRBV29-1 to TRBJ1-1; 8 nucleotides line up with TRBD1. J gave up 4 bases and V 2 bases, and 3 bases lay outside the gene matches. CDR1 and CDR2 (germline): SQVTM, ANQGSEA. The CDR3 has 13 residues. CDR3 sequence reads: CSVETGGGTEAFF. The CDR3 DNA reads TGCAGCGTTGAAACAGGGGGGGGCACTGAAGCTTTCTTT.

The rearrangement links TRBV7-9 to TRBJ2-7; D perhaps matches TRBD1 (6 bases). The V and J ends lost 10 bases and 1 base respectively, with 11 bases between them. Germline loops: CDR1 SEHNR, CDR2 FQNEAQ (reference sequence). The CDR3 sequence is 12 residues long. CDR3 sequence reads: CATADSSYEQYF. The CDR3 nucleotides read TGTGCCACCGCGGACAGTTCCTACGAGCAGTACTTC.

This clone was detected only a few times. The V and J genes are TRBV6-5 and TRBJ2-7; a weak D match, TRBD2 (6 bases). Deletions cut 4 bases from V and 3 bases from J, with 13 bases between. Per germline, CDR1 MNHEY and CDR2 SVGAGI. There are 14 residues in the CDR3. In DNA, the CDR3 is TGTGCCAGCAGTTTCGGTCAGGGAGGCTACGAGCAGTACTTC. This gives the protein CASSFGQGGYEQYF.

In this sample, this clone turned up a few times. This chain links TRBV6-1 with TRBJ2-2, with D perhaps TRBD2 (6 bases). Germline V CDR1 and CDR2: MNHNS, SASEGT. CDR3 length: 15 amino acids. V lost 4 bases to trimming and J lost 4 bases, with 13 bases between them. The CDR3 bases are TGTGCCAGCAGTGTGGTGTGGGAGGTCACCGGGGAGCTGTTTTTT. Translating gives CASSVVWEVTGELFF.

V and J are TRBV19 and TRBJ2-1; TRBD2 matches 10 bases. Germline CDR1 reads LNHDA; CDR2 reads SQIVND (reference sequence). The CDR3 spans 15 residues. With V trimmed by 7 bases and J by 2 bases, 5 bases remained unmatched. Here the CDR3 DNA reads TGTGCCAGTAAAGTACTAGCGGGACCCTACAATGAGCAGTTCTTC. This encodes CASKVLAGPYNEQFF.

This sequence joins TRBV5-1 and TRBJ1-1, with D possibly matching TRBD1 (5 bases). With 4 bases removed from V and 8 bases from J, the gap between germline ends came to 12 bases. The CDR3 totals 12 residues. In germline, CDR1 is SGHRS, CDR2 YFSETQ. In DNA, the CDR3 is TGCGCCAGCAGCCTCGGGGGGGAGGAAGCTTTCTTT. The encoded protein is CASSLGGEEAFF.

The chain uses TRBV13 and TRBJ1-2; D uncertain. CDR1 and CDR2 from the germline V gene are PRHDT and FYEKMQ (reference sequence). The CDR3 totals 13 residues. Trimming took off 3 bases at V and 4 bases at J, with 9 bases between the two ends. Here the CDR3 reads CASSFPGLYGYTF. The DNA of the CDR3 is TGTGCCAGCAGCTTTCCAGGCCTCTATGGCTACACCTTC.

This chain connects TRBV19 to TRBJ1-2; D is uncertain. The CDR3 covers 14 residues. V shed 6 bases and J shed 2 bases, with 13 bases lying between them. Per germline, CDR1 LNHDA and CDR2 SQIVND (reference sequence). CDR3 sequence reads: CASSPELNNYGYTF. CDR3 DNA sequence: TGTGCCAGTAGCCCGGAGCTTAACAACTATGGCTACACCTTC.

V is TRBV5-4 and J is TRBJ1-2; maybe TRBD1 (6 bases). CDR3 length: 15 amino acids. V shed 4 bases and J shed 5 bases, with 18 bases lying between them. From germline, CDR1 is SGHNT and CDR2 YYREEE (reference sequence). The CDR3 bases are TGTGCCAGCAGCGGCCCGGACAGTTTAATTTATGGCTACACCTTC. As protein: CASSGPDSLIYGYTF.

The chain recombines TRBV4-1 with TRBJ2-7; tentatively, D is TRBD1 (6 bases). The V end was cut by 0 bases, the J end by 4 bases, with 19 bases between. CDR1 is MGHRA and CDR2 is YSYEKL in the germline V gene. The CDR3 loop spans 17 amino acids. For the CDR3, the DNA is TGCGCCAGCAGCCAAGATTGGGACAAGAAGCCGCCATACGAGCAGTACTTC. Translating gives CASSQDWDKKPPYEQYF.

This chain uses TRBV7-3 with TRBJ1-1; no reliable D call. CDR1 is SGHTA, CDR2 FQGTGA, per germline. The CDR3 has 13 residues. V gave up 5 bases and J gave up 1 base, with 8 bases separating them. The CDR3 region has the DNA TGTGCCAGCAGCGTAGGAGAGAACACTGAAGCTTTCTTT. This codes for CASSVGENTEAFF.

In its sample, this clone is medium-sized. The V call is TRBV2, the J call TRBJ1-4; D unresolved. The CDR3 consists of 12 residues. Germline-derived CDR1 and CDR2 are SNHLY and FYNNEI. Trimming cost V 8 bases and J 7 bases, with 11 bases left between them. The DNA for the CDR3 is TGTGCCAGCCGCGTTTCACTTGAAAAACTGTTTTTT. Protein: CASRVSLEKLFF.

This chain joins TRBV7-8 and TRBJ2-3; TRBD2 matches at 8 bases. Germline CDR1 and CDR2: SGHVS and FQNEAQ. Trimming took 0 bases from V and 0 from J; bases not matched to a gene: 5. This CDR3 is 17 amino acids long. CDR3 residues: CASSLAPAGASTDTQYF. The DNA of the CDR3 is TGTGCCAGCAGCTTAGCCCCAGCGGGGGCTAGCACAGATACGCAGTATTTT.

The table lists this clone with a few counts. This chain connects TRBV6-1 to TRBJ2-1; 7 bases are a match to TRBD1. The CDR3 is 13 residues long. The V gene end was trimmed by 4 bases and the J gene end by 4 bases; junction bases not matched to a gene: 1. Germline loops: CDR1 MNHNS, CDR2 SASEGT. CDR3 sequence: CASSGDSYNEQFF. CDR3 DNA sequence: TGTGCCAGCAGTGGGGACAGTTACAATGAGCAGTTCTTC.

This clone appeared once. The chain is built from TRBV29-1 and TRBJ2-7; TRBD1 aligns across 10 bases. This CDR3 has 15 residues. The germline CDR1 and CDR2 sequences are SQVTM and ANQGSEA. V was pared by 1 base and J by 2 bases, with 5 bases of the junction left unmatched. Written as DNA, the CDR3 is TGCAGCGTTGAAGTACCGGGACAGGGGACCTACGAGCAGTACTTC. It specifies CSVEVPGQGTYEQYF.

The CDR3 protein is CASSLGARGRSSEKLFF. The DNA for the CDR3 is TGCGCCAGCAGCTTAGGGGCCAGGGGGCGTTCCAGTGAAAAACTGTTTTTT. The V gene is TRBV5-1, the J gene TRBJ1-4, with 8 bases matching TRBD1. The CDR3 is 17 residues long. The J segment lost 7 bases and the V segment lost 2 bases, leaving 13 bases of the junction unmatched. Germline V gives CDR1 SGHRS, CDR2 YFSETQ. Supplemented by reference TRBV5-1 and TRBJ1-4, the full variable domain reads KAGVTQTPRYLIKTRGQQVTLSCSPISGHRSVSWYQQTPGQGLQFLFEYFSETQRNKGNFPGRFSGRQFSNSRSEMNVSTLELGDSALYLCASSLGARGRSSEKLFFGSGTQLSVL.

The table lists this clone with a count of one. This CDR3 reads CASSIPGQGNEKLFF. CDR3 sequence (DNA): TGTGCCAGCAGTATACCGGGACAGGGGAATGAAAAACTGTTTTTT. This chain joins TRBV28 and TRBJ1-4; TRBD1 agrees at 10 bases. J was trimmed by 5 bases and V by 5 bases; bases with no gene match: 5. The CDR3 covers 15 residues. Germline CDR1 MDHEN, CDR2 SYDVKM.

The chain combines TRBV4-1 with TRBJ1-3; tentatively, D is TRBD1 (6 bases). V lost 5 bases and J 4 bases, leaving 18 bases between the germline ends. Germline CDR1 and CDR2: MGHRA and YSYEKL. The CDR3 is 16 amino acids. The CDR3 sequence is CASSLTDRFEGNTIYF. The CDR3 nucleotides are TGCGCCAGCAGCTTAACCGACAGGTTTGAGGGAAACACCATATATTTT.

CDR3 residues: CASRPNGDFDGYTF. Here the CDR3 DNA reads TGTGCCAGCAGACCAAATGGGGACTTTGATGGCTACACCTTC. This chain connects TRBV6-5 to TRBJ1-2; maybe TRBD1 (5 bases). The CDR3 is 14 residues long. Germline V CDR1 and CDR2: MNHEY, SVGAGI. The germline V and J ends were trimmed by 6 bases and 6 bases, with 17 bases remaining between them.